This passage covers 22 T cell receptor beta chains from one sample sequenced in a study of T cells after yellow fever vaccination. TCRdb reprocessed the 5' RACE reads with MiXCR, giving one entry per CDR3 protein. Counted here are hundreds of thousands of distinct CDR3 sequences, 17% occurring once; the ten biggest clones make up about 18%. This specimen consisted of PBMCs, obtained 5 days after the first yellow fever vaccination. Receptors originate from a man younger than 35 who received the YFV17D yellow fever vaccine.

V is TRBV12-3 or TRBV12-4 and J is TRBJ1-2; no clear D gene. Deletions cut 6 bases from V and 8 bases from J, with 10 bases between. This CDR3 comprises 11 residues. The CDR3 DNA sequence: TGTGCCAGCAGGTATAAGGTCGGCTACACCTTC. The encoded protein is CASRYKVGYTF.

This clonotype appeared many times. This CDR3 reads CATQEAGGEQYV. The CDR3 nucleotides are TGTGCCACCCAGGAGGCAGGGGGCGAGCAGTACGTC. V gene TRBV6-2 or TRBV6-3 combines with J gene TRBJ2-7; the match to TRBD1 covers 7 bases. Germline loops: CDR1 MNHEY, CDR2 SVGEGT. V trimming: 10 bases; J trimming: 6 bases; junction bases outside the gene matches: 9. The length of the CDR3 is 12 residues.

This clonotype showed up many times. V usage is TRBV18 and J usage is TRBJ1-1; D unresolved. CDR1 is KGHSH and CDR2 is LQKENI in the germline V gene. The germline V and J ends were trimmed by 2 bases and 4 bases, with 5 bases remaining between them. This CDR3 is built from 12 residues. The CDR3 sequence is CASSPTSTEAFF. The DNA of the CDR3 is TGTGCCAGCTCACCAACAAGCACTGAAGCTTTCTTT.

This clonotype was counted between two and nine times. V is TRBV11-2 and J is TRBJ2-1; a possible D gene is TRBD2 (5 bases). There are 13 residues in the CDR3. Trimming stripped 4 bases from V and 6 bases from J, with 10 bases between. CDR1 is SGHAT and CDR2 is FQNNGV in the germline V gene. Here the CDR3 DNA reads TGTGCCAGCAGCTCCGGGGTCGGCAATGAGCAGTTCTTC. Translation gives CASSSGVGNEQFF.

The rearrangement links TRBV2 to TRBJ2-3; TRBD1 matches 9 bases. The CDR3 is 16 residues long. The junction had 9 bases not matched to a gene; V was cut back by 4 bases and J by 4 bases. CDR1 is SNHLY and CDR2 is FYNNEI in the germline V gene. This chain's CDR3 is CASSGGTGGKADTQYF. For the CDR3, the DNA is TGTGCCAGCAGTGGGGGAACAGGGGGCAAGGCAGATACGCAGTATTTT.

The chain uses TRBV2 and TRBJ1-2; maybe TRBD1 (6 bases). This CDR3 has 12 residues. Germline-derived CDR1 and CDR2 are SNHLY and FYNNEI. Trimming removed 10 bases at V and 3 bases at J, with 12 bases between. CDR3 loop: CATTGNYYGYTF. For the CDR3, the DNA is TGTGCCACCACAGGGAATTACTATGGCTACACCTTC.

This clonotype turned up a few times. The chain combines TRBV12-3 or TRBV12-4 with TRBJ1-1, with D hard to call. The V and J ends lost 6 bases and 2 bases respectively, with 4 bases between them. CDR3 length: 11 residues. The CDR3 nucleotides are TGTGCCAGCAGACACAACACTGAAGCTTTCTTT. It specifies CASRHNTEAFF.

This sequence joins TRBV5-2 and TRBJ1-6. TRBV5-2 is a pseudogene. The CDR3 covers 18 residues. CDR3 sequence reads: CARGFGHVSRGYNSPLHF. CDR3 DNA sequence: TGTGCCAGGGGCTTTGGGCACGTCTCCCGTGGATATAATTCACCCCTCCACTTT.

This clonotype appeared a few times. The chain carries TRBV5-1 and TRBJ1-1, with 9 bases lining up with TRBD1. The trim removed 6 bases at V and 2 bases at J, leaving 5 bases unmatched. Germline CDR1 SGHRS, CDR2 YFSETQ. This CDR3 region has 14 residues. For the CDR3, the DNA is TGCGCCAGCACGGTCACAGGGGGCAACACTGAAGCTTTCTTT. Amino acid sequence: CASTVTGGNTEAFF. The full variable domain, its missing parts supplied by reference TRBV5-1 and TRBJ1-1, is KAGVTQTPRYLIKTRGQQVTLSCSPISGHRSVSWYQQTPGQGLQFLFEYFSETQRNKGNFPGRFSGRQFSNSRSEMNVSTLELGDSALYLCASTVTGGNTEAFFGQGTRLTVV.

V and J are TRBV29-1 and TRBJ2-2; 7 bases align to TRBD2. After removal of 5 bases from V and 4 bases from J, the junction contained 7 bases not matched to a gene. The length of the CDR3 is 14 residues. CDR1 is SQVTM, CDR2 ANQGSEA, per germline. The CDR3, as DNA: TGCAGCGTTAGCCGGGAGGCAGGCACCGGGGAGCTGTTTTTT. Translation: CSVSREAGTGELFF.

This clonotype appeared many times. Mismatch with germline at one junction end may stem from a read error. The chain uses TRBV5-1 and TRBJ2-1; 8 nucleotides align to TRBD2. Germline V CDR1 and CDR2: SGHRS, YFSETQ. The CDR3 contains 12 residues. DNA of the CDR3: TGTGCCAGCAGCTTAGCGGGGAATGAGCAGTTCTTC. It is translated as CASSLAGNEQFF.

The table lists this clonotype with a few counts. The chain has TRBV6-5 and TRBJ1-5; D unresolved. Per the germline V gene, CDR1 is MNHEY and CDR2 is SVGAGI. The CDR3 extends over 16 amino acids. Trimming removed 6 bases at V and 0 bases at J, with 15 bases between. For the CDR3, the DNA is TGTGCCAGCAGCTATCTCACTGCATCTAGCAATCAGCCCCAGCATTTT. Translating it yields CASSYLTASSNQPQHF.

The chain employs TRBV20-1 and TRBJ1-6, with 9 bases lining up with TRBD1. V shed 5 bases and J 5 bases; nucleotides not matched to a gene: 7. Germline V gene lookup returns CDR1 DFQATT and CDR2 SNEGSKA (reference sequence). This CDR3 region has 15 residues. In nucleotides, the CDR3 is TGCAGTGCTCGCTTCCGGGACAGGGATAATTCACCCCTCCACTTT. Translation: CSARFRDRDNSPLHF.

The gene calls are TRBV4-3 and TRBJ2-7, with TRBD2 matching over 7 bases. The length of the CDR3 is 17 residues. Per the germline V gene, CDR1 is LGHNA and CDR2 is YSLEER. V was clipped by 1 base and J by 1 base; unmatched bases: 10. The CDR3 DNA sequence: TGCGCCAGCAGCCAAGGTGGGCCTAGCGGTTCTTCCTACGAGCAGTACTTC. Its protein product is CASSQGGPSGSSYEQYF.

The CDR3 sequence: CASSELRGGLQNEQFF. For the CDR3, the DNA is TGCGCCAGCAGTGAGTTGAGGGGGGGACTACAGAATGAGCAGTTCTTC. V gene TRBV10-2 combines with J gene TRBJ2-1; maybe TRBD2 (7 bases). Per the germline V gene, CDR1 is WSHSY and CDR2 is SAAADI. Trimming stripped 1 base from V and 7 bases from J, with 17 bases between. There are 16 residues in the CDR3.

This clonotype was observed a handful of times. V usage is TRBV7-2 and J usage is TRBJ2-3; 7 bases match TRBD2. The CDR3 is 16 amino acids. Germline CDR1 and CDR2: SGHTA and FQGNSA. J gave up 2 bases and V 1 base, and 6 bases lay outside the gene matches. For the CDR3, the DNA is TGTGCCAGCAGCTTAGATAGTAGCGGGTTCACAGATACGCAGTATTTT. Translated: CASSLDSSGFTDTQYF.

This clonotype has just a few counts. The chain recombines TRBV15 with TRBJ2-7; D remains ambiguous. Germline CDR1 and CDR2: LNHNV and YYDKDF (reference sequence). The V end lost 1 base, the J end lost 3 bases, and 10 bases lay between the germline ends. This CDR3 is built from 14 residues. CDR3 sequence: CATSRGAILYEQYV. The CDR3 DNA follows: TGTGCCACCAGCAGAGGGGCCATCCTCTACGAGCAGTACGTC.

A few counts support this clonotype. This chain uses TRBV7-9 with TRBJ1-2; D possibly corresponds to TRBD1 (5 bases). The CDR3 has 15 residues. The ends were cut back, 5 bases at V and 4 bases at J, with 17 bases in the middle. CDR1 SEHNR and CDR2 FQNEAQ come from the germline V gene (reference sequence). CDR3 sequence: CASSPTQGPSYGYTF. The CDR3 DNA reads as TGTGCCAGCAGCCCTACTCAGGGTCCCAGCTATGGCTACACCTTC.

CDR3 in amino acids: CSAQVAGPQHF. CDR3 nucleotide sequence: TGCAGTGCTCAGGTCGCGGGGCCCCAGCATTTT. The chain employs TRBV20-1 and TRBJ1-5; D call uncertain. V was trimmed by 5 bases and J by 9 bases, leaving 11 bases between them. The CDR3 sequence is 11 residues long. Germline V gives CDR1 DFQATT, CDR2 SNEGSKA (reference sequence).

This clonotype was observed a few times. The chain joins TRBV10-3 to TRBJ2-5; perhaps TRBD2 as D (6 bases). The CDR3 is 15 residues long. The germline V and J ends were trimmed by 2 bases and 2 bases, with 12 bases remaining between them. Germline values: CDR1 ENHRY, CDR2 SYGVKD. The CDR3 DNA sequence: TGTGCCATCAGTGAGCGCGGGGCCGAGCAAGAGACCCAGTACTTC. This codes for CAISERGAEQETQYF.

This clonotype was observed a few times. This chain uses TRBV6-2 or TRBV6-3 with TRBJ1-5; D remains ambiguous. CDR3 length: 18 residues. The germline V gene encodes CDR1 MNHEY and CDR2 SVGEGT. V was cut by 4 bases and J by 2 bases, with 21 bases left in between. This CDR3 reads CASSSLKLGNRGNQPQHF. CDR3 DNA: TGTGCCAGCAGTTCCCTCAAGCTGGGTAACCGGGGCAATCAGCCCCAGCATTTT.

In this sample, this clonotype turned up a few times. The rearrangement uses TRBV20-1 and TRBJ2-3; D remains ambiguous. This CDR3 is 13 amino acids long. Germline CDR1 DFQATT, CDR2 SNEGSKA (reference sequence). V dropped 3 bases and J dropped 1 base, with 8 bases sitting between them. The CDR3 sequence is CSASSDRTDTQYF. The CDR3 DNA reads as TGCAGTGCTAGTAGTGACCGCACAGATACGCAGTATTTT.